Below, one TCR beta chain is given with its context. The sample belongs to a study of blood T cell repertoires in COVID-19. Study-level background: PBMCs, B-cell-depleted T cells, or T cells provided the cDNA or gDNA that made up the material.

Living in under 30 US areas, the participants were between roughly 18 and 89 years of age. Allocation to cohorts depended on clinical history reported by the participants. Original analysis: Counts of nucleated cells, estimated from reference gene primer amplification, were obtained. Data came from immunoSEQ multiplex PCR; TCRdb stores just in-frame clones and leaves some out. V and J calls and clone size come straight from that table; D and trimming were deduced from the DNA. The sample yields 160,000 or so clones, roughly 80% seen once. The sequenced sample was PBMCs or T cells enriched from blood (not recorded which). The sequence was obtained from a woman in her fifties or sixties who had recovered from COVID-19.

CDR3 DNA: TGTGCCAGCTCACCATTATCCGGGACAGGGAGCCACAATGAGCAGTTCTTC. As protein: CASSPLSGTGSHNEQFF. V and J are TRBV18 and TRBJ2-1, with 9 nucleotides matching TRBD1. This CDR3 spans 17 amino acids. The J segment lost 5 bases and the V segment lost 2 bases, leaving 10 bases of the junction unmatched. CDR1 is KGHSH, CDR2 LQKENI, per germline.